One sample yielded the 6 T cell receptor beta chains listed below, sequenced in a study of T-cell reconstitution after alpha-beta-depleted transplantation in children. Unique molecular identifiers featured in how the TCRbeta library was prepared. TCRdb itself ran the PCR reads through MiXCR, one entry per CDR3 protein. The repertoire holds hundreds of thousands of distinct CDR3 sequences, approximately 16% seen once, with 1.1% in the top ten. Sequencing was performed on PBMCs from the stem cell graft donor, taken from the stem cell graft. The receptors were gathered from a human donor who donated a stem cell graft to a child with acute myeloid leukemia.

This clonotype has ten or more counts. The chain recombines TRBV7-8 with TRBJ2-5, with D possibly matching TRBD1 (6 bases). The CDR3 covers 15 residues. Germline V gives CDR1 SGHVS, CDR2 FQNEAQ. Between the trimmed V and J ends, which lost 4 bases and 2 bases, there was a span of 14 bases. In nucleotides, the CDR3 is TGTGCCAGCAGCTCAGGGGCCGGGATACAAGAGACCCAGTACTTC. This translates into CASSSGAGIQETQYF.

The chain couples TRBV10-3 to TRBJ1-6, with a possible D match to TRBD1 (6 bases). CDR1 and CDR2 from the germline V gene are ENHRY and SYGVKD. CDR3 size: 19 residues. V was cut by 4 bases and J by 0 bases, with 19 bases left in between. CDR3 protein: CAISARRGEISSYNSPLHF. The CDR3 region has the DNA TGTGCCATCAGTGCTCGAAGGGGGGAAATCAGCTCCTATAATTCACCCCTCCACTTT.

A few counts support this clonotype. The chain couples TRBV27 to TRBJ2-2, with 9 bases matching TRBD2. The germline CDR1 and CDR2 sequences are MNHEY and SMNVEV (reference sequence). After removal of 5 bases from V and 5 bases from J, the junction contained 6 bases not matched to a gene. This CDR3 contains 15 residues. The CDR3 sequence is CASSALAGRTGELFF. CDR3 nucleotide sequence: TGTGCCAGCAGTGCCCTAGCGGGGAGAACCGGGGAGCTGTTTTTT.

This clonotype came up a few times. The chain recombines TRBV28 with TRBJ2-7; TRBD1 matches at 9 bases. The trim removed 5 bases at V and 0 bases at J, leaving 8 bases unmatched. CDR1 and CDR2 (germline): MDHEN, SYDVKM. The CDR3 runs 16 residues. The DNA of the CDR3 is TGTGCCAGCAGTCTCGGACAGGGGCACATCTCCTACGAGCAGTACGTC. Encoded protein: CASSLGQGHISYEQYV.

The chain couples TRBV6-2 or TRBV6-3 to TRBJ1-1; a possible D gene is TRBD1 (6 bases). The CDR3 consists of 17 residues. From germline, CDR1 is MNHEY and CDR2 SVGEGT. Deletions cut 5 bases from V and 3 bases from J, with 22 bases between. The CDR3 sequence: CASSPRQGGTPDTEAFF. CDR3 nucleotide sequence: TGTGCCAGCAGTCCACGACAAGGGGGTACCCCGGACACTGAAGCTTTCTTT.

The rearrangement joins TRBV3-1 to TRBJ1-6; D remains ambiguous. Germline V gene lookup returns CDR1 LGHDT and CDR2 YNNKEL (reference sequence). Trimming removed 3 bases from V and 9 bases from J, with 15 bases in between. The CDR3 contains 15 residues. In DNA, the CDR3 is TGTGCCAGCAGCCATGGCCGACGAGACGGTTCACCCCTCCACTTT. This sequence encodes CASSHGRRDGSPLHF.